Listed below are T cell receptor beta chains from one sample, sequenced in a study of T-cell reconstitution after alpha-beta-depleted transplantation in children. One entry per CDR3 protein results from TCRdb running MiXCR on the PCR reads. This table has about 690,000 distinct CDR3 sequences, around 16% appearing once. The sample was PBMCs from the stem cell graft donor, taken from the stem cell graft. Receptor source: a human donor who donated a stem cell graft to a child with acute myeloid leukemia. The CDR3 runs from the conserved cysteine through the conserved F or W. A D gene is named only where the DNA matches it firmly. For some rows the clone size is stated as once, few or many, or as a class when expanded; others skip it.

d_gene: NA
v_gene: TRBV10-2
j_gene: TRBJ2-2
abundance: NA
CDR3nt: TGCGCCAGCAGTGATCTAGCGAGGGCCGGGGAGCTGTTTTTT
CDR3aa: CASSDLARAGELFF

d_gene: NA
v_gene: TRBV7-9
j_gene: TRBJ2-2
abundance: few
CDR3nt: TGTGCCAGCAGTAAGCCGGGGTCCGGGGAGCTGTTTTTT
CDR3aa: CASSKPGSGELFF

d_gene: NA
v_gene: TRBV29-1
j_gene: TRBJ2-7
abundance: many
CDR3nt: TGCAGCGCCGAGGGAACTACTCGCTACGAGCAGTACTTC
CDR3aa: CSAEGTTRYEQYF

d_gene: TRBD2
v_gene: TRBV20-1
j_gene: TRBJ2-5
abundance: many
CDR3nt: TGCAGTGCTCCTTTTAGCGGGGCCCCGGGTGGCCAGTACTTC
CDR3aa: CSAPFSGAPGGQYF

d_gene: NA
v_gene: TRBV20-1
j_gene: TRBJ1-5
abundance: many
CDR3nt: TGCAGTGCTAGAGATCGCACTCTAAGAGGTCAGCCCCAGCATTTT
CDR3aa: CSARDRTLRGQPQHF

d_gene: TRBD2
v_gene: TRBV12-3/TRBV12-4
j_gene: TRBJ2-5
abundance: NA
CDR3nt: TGTGCCAGCAGATCCCTAGCGGGGGAGACCCAGTACTTC
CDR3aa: CASRSLAGETQYF

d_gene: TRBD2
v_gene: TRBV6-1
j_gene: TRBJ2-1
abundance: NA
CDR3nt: TGTGCCAGCAGTGCGGAGCGGGGACATGAGCAGTTCTTC
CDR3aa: CASSAERGHEQFF

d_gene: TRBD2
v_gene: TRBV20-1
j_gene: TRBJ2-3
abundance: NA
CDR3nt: TGCAGTGCTCAGACTAGCGGGGGAACAGATACGCAGTATTTT
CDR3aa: CSAQTSGGTDTQYF

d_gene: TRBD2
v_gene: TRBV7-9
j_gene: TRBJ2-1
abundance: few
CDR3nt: TGTGCCAGCAGCAACCTAGCGGGCTACTCCTACAATGAGCAGTTCTTC
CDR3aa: CASSNLAGYSYNEQFF

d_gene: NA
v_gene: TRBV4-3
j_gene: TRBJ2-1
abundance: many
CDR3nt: TGCGCCAGCGGCTCCACCGCGGGGCTTGAGCAGTTCTTC
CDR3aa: CASGSTAGLEQFF

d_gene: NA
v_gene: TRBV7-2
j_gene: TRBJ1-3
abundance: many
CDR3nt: TGTGCCAGCAGCCCGACAGCTGGCGCTGGAAACACCATATATTTT
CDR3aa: CASSPTAGAGNTIYF

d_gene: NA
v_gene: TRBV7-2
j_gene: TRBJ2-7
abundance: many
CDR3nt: TGTGCCAGCAGCACCCTGCAAGAGCAGTACTTC
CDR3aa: CASSTLQEQYF

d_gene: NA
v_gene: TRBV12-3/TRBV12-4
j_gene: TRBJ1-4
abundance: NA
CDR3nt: TGTGCCAGCAGTCGAGGGACGGCAACTAATGAAAAACTGTTTTTT
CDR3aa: CASSRGTATNEKLFF

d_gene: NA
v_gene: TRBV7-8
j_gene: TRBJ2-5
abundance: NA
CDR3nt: TGTGCCATCGAGATAGGGGCGTCAGAGACCCAGTACTTC
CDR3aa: CAIEIGASETQYF

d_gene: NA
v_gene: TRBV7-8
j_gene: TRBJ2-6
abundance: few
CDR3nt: TGTGCCAGCAGCCGGACCACAGGGTGGATGACTGGGGCCAACGTCCTGACTTTC
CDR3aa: CASSRTTGWMTGANVLTF

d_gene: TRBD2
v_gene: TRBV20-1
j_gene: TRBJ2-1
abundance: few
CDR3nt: TGCAGTGCTAGAGTGCCTAGCGGGGGCCGTAGCTCCTACAATGAGCAGTTCTTC
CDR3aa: CSARVPSGGRSSYNEQFF

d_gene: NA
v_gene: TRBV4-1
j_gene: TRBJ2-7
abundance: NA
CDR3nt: TGCGCCAGCAGCCAAGATCATGTGGTGTGGGGCGCTGCCCCCTACGAGCAGTACTTC
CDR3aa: CASSQDHVVWGAAPYEQYF

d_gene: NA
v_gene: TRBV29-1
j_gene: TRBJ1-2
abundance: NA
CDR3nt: TGCAGCGTTTCGGTCGGTCTCTATGGCTACACCTTC
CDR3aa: CSVSVGLYGYTF

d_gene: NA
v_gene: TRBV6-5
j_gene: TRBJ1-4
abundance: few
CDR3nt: TGTGCCAGCAGTTACCTCAGGGCAACTAATGAAAAACTGTTTTTT
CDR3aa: CASSYLRATNEKLFF

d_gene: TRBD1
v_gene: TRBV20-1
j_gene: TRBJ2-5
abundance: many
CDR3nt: TGCAGTGCACCCCGTAGGGGGCAGGAGACCCAGTACTTC
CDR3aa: CSAPRRGQETQYF

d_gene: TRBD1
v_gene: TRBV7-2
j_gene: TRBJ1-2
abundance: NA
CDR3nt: TGTGCCAGCACCAGGACAGGGGGCGACCATGGCTACACCTTC
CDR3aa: CASTRTGGDHGYTF

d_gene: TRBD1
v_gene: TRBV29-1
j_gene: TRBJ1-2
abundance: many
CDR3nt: TGCAGCGCAGGACCGGGACAGAGTTTCTATGGCTACACCTTC
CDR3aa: CSAGPGQSFYGYTF

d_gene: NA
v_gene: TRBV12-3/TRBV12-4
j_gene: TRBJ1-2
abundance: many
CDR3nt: TGTGCCAGCACGGGTTCCTTGGGGGTTCCTACTGACTATGGCTACACCTTC
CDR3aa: CASTGSLGVPTDYGYTF

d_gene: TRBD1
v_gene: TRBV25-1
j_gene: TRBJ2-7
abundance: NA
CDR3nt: TGTGCCAGCAGTGAAGGGGGGACAGGGGAAACCTACGAGCAGTACTTC
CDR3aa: CASSEGGTGETYEQYF

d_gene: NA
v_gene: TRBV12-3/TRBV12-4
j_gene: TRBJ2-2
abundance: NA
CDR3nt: TGTGCCAGCAGTAACCGACAGAACACCGGGGAGCTGTTTTTT
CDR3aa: CASSNRQNTGELFF

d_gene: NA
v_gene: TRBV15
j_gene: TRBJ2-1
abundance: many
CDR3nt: TGTGCCACCAGCAGTGAGGGGTATGAGCAGTTCTTC
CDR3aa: CATSSEGYEQFF

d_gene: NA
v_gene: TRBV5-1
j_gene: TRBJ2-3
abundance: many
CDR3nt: TGCGCCAGCAGCTTGTTTATGGGGCAGACAGATACGCAGTATTTT
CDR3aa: CASSLFMGQTDTQYF

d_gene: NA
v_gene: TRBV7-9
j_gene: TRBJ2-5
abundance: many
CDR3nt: TGTGCCAGCAGCCCTCAAGAGACCCAGTACTTC
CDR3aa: CASSPQETQYF

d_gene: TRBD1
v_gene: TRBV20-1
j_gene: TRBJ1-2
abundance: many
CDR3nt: TGCAGTCTACAACGGGACAGCAACTATGGCTACACCTTC
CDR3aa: CSLQRDSNYGYTF

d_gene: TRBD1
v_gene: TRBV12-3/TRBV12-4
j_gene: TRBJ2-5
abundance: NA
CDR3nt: TGTGCCAGCAGTTCCCGGACAGGGTTGGAAGAGACCCAGTACTTC
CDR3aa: CASSSRTGLEETQYF

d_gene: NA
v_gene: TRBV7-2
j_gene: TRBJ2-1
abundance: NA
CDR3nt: TGTGCCAGCAGCCTCACTAGGGAAGGTGAGCAGTTCTTC
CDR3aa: CASSLTREGEQFF

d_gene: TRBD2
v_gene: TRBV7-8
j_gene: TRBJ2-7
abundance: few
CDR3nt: TGTGCCAGCAGCTTATATCAGGGAGGGCTCTACGAGCAGTACTTC
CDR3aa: CASSLYQGGLYEQYF

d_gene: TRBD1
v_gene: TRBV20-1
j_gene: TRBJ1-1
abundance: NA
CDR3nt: TGCAGTGCTTTAACAGGGGGATGGACGGACACTGAAGCCTTCTTT
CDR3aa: CSALTGGWTDTEAFF

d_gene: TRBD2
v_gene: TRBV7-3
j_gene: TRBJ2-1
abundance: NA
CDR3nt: TGTGCCAGCAGCACGGGGGGGGGCTCCTACAATGAGCAGTTCTTC
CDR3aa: CASSTGGGSYNEQFF

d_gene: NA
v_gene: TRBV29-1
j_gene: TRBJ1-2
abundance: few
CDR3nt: TGCAGCGTTGAAGATCAGGGAGGGGTTGGTGGCTACACCTTC
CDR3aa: CSVEDQGGVGGYTF

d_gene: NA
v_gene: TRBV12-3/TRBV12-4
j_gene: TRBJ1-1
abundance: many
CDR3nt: TGTGCCAGCACCCCCCCAGGGAAATCTGAAGCTTTCTTT
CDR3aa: CASTPPGKSEAFF

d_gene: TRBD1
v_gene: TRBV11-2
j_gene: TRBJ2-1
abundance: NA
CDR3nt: TGTGCCAGCAGCTCAACAACTAACCTTCGGACAGGCCCCTACAATGAGCAGTTCTTC
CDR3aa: CASSSTTNLRTGPYNEQFF

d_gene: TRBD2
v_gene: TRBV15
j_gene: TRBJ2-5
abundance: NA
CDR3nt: TGTGCCACCAGCAGAGCGGGGACTAGCCAAGAGACCCAGTACTTC
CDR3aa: CATSRAGTSQETQYF

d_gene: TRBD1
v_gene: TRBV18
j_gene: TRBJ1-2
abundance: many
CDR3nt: TGTGCCAGCTCACCATCGGGACAGCCCTATGGCTACACCTTC
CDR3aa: CASSPSGQPYGYTF

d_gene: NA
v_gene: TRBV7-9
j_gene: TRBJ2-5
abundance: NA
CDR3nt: TGTGCCAGCAGCCCGGGACACAGCCTAGGGGAGACCCAGTACTTC
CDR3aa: CASSPGHSLGETQYF

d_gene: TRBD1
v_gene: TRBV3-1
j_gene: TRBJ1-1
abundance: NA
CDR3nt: TGTGCCAGCAGCCAAGAAAACAGGGGGCCAGAAGCTTTCTTT
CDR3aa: CASSQENRGPEAFF

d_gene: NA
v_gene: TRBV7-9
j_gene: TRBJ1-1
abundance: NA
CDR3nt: TGTGCCAGCAGCCGCCCGACGAGGGATTACACTGAAGCTTTCTTT
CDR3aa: CASSRPTRDYTEAFF

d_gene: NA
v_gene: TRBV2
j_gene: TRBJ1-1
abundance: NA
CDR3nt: TGTGCCAGCATTCCCAGGGGTCGGGGAAACACTGAAGCTTTCTTT
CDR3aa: CASIPRGRGNTEAFF